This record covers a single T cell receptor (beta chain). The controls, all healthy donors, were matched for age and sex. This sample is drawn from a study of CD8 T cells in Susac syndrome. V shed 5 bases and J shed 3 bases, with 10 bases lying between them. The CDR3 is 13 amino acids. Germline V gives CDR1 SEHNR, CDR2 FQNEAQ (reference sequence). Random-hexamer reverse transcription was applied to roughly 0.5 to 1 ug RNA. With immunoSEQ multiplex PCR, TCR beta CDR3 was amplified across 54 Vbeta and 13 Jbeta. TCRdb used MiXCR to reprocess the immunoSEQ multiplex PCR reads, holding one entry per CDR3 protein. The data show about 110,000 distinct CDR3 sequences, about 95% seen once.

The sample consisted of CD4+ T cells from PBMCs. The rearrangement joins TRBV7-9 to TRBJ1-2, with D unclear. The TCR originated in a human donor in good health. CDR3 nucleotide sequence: TGTGCCAGCAGCCCGGGGAAAGACTATGGCTACACCTTC. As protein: CASSPGKDYGYTF.